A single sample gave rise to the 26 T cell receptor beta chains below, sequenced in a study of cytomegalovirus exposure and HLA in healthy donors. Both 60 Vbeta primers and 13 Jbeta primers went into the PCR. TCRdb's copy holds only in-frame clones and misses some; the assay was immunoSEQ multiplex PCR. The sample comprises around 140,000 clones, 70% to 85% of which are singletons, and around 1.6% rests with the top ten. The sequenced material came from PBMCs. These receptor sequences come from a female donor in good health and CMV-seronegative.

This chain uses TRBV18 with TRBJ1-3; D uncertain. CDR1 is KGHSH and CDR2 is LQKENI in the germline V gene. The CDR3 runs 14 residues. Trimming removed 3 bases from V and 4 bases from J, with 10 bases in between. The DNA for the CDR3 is TGTGCCAGCTCACCGGCTGCGGCAGGAAACACCATATATTTT. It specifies CASSPAAAGNTIYF.

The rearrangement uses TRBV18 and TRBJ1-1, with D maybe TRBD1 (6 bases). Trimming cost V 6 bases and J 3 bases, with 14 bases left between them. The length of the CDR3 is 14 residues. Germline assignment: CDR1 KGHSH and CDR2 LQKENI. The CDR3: CASSVTGLDTEAFF. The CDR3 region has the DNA TGTGCCAGCTCGGTCACAGGGTTGGACACTGAAGCTTTCTTT.

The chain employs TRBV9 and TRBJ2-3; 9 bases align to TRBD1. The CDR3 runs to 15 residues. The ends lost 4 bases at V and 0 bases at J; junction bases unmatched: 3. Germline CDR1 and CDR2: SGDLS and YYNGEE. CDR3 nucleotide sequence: TGTGCCAGCAGCTTACAGGGGGCGAGCACAGATACGCAGTATTTT. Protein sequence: CASSLQGASTDTQYF.

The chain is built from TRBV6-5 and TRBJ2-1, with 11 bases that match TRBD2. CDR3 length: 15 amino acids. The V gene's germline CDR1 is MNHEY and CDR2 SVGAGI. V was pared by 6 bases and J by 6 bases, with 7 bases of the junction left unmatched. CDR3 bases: TGTGCCAGCAGCCTTATGCTAGCGGGGGGCAATGAGCAGTTCTTC. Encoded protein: CASSLMLAGGNEQFF.

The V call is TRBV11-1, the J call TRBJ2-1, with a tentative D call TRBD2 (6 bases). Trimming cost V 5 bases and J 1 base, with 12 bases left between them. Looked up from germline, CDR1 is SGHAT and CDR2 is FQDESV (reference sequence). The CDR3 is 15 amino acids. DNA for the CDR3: TGTGCCAGCAGCCGGACTGGAGGGTCCTACAATGAGCAGTTCTTC. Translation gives CASSRTGGSYNEQFF. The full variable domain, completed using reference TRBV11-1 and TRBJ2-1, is EAEVAQSPRYKITEKSQAVAFWCDPISGHATLYWYRQILGQGPELLVQFQDESVVDDSQLPKDRFSAERLKGVDSTLKIQPAELGDSAMYLCASSRTGGSYNEQFFGPGTRLTVL.

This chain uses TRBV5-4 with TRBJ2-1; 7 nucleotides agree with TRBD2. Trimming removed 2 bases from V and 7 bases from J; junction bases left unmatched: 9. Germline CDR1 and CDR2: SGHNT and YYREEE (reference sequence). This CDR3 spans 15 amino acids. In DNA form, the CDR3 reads TGTGCCAGCAGCTTCGCGGGAGAGTACGGGAATGAGCAGTTCTTC. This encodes CASSFAGEYGNEQFF.

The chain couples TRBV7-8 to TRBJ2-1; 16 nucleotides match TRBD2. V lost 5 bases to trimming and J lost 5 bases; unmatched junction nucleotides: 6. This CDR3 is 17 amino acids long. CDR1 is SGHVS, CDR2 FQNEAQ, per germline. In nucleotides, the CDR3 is TGTGCCAGCAGCCCTCTGGGACTAGCGGGAGGGAACAATGAGCAGTTCTTC. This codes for CASSPLGLAGGNNEQFF.

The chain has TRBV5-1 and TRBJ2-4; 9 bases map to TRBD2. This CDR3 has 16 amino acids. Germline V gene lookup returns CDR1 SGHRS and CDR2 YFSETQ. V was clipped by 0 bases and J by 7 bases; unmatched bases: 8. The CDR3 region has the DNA TGCGCCAGCAGCTTGGGAGCGGGAGGTGGGGGTAACATTCAGTACTTC. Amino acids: CASSLGAGGGGNIQYF.

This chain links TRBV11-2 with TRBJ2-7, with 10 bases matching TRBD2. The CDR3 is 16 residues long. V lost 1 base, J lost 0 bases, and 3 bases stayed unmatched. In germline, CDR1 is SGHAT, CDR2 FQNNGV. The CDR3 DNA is TGTGCCAGCAGCTTAGTAGCGGGAGGCCACTCCTACGAGCAGTACTTC. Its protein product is CASSLVAGGHSYEQYF.

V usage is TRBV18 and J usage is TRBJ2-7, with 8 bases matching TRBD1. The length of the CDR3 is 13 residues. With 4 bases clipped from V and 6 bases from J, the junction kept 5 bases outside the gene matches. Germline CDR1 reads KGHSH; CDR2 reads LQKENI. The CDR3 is CASSLAGGGEQYF. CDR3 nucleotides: TGTGCCAGCTCACTTGCAGGGGGCGGCGAGCAGTACTTC.

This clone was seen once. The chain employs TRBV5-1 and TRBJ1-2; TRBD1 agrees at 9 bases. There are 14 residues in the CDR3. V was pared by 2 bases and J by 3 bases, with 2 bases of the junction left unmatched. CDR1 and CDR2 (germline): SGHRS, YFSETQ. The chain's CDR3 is CASSLGTGHYGYTF. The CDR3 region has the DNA TGCGCCAGCAGCTTAGGGACAGGGCACTATGGCTACACCTTC. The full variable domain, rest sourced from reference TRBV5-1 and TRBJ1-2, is KAGVTQTPRYLIKTRGQQVTLSCSPISGHRSVSWYQQTPGQGLQFLFEYFSETQRNKGNFPGRFSGRQFSNSRSEMNVSTLELGDSALYLCASSLGTGHYGYTFGSGTRLTVV.

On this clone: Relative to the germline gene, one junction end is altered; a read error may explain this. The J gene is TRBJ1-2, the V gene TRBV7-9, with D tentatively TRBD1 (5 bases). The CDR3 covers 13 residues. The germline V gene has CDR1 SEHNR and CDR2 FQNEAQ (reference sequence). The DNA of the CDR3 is TGTTCCAGCAGCTGGGTGGAGGGGTATGGCTACACCTTC. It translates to CSSSWVEGYGYTF.

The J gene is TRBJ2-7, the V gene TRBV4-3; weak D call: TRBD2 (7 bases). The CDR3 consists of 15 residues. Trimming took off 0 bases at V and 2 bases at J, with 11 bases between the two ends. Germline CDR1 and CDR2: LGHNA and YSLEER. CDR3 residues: CASSQDRGTTYEQYF. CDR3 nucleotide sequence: TGCGCCAGCAGCCAAGATAGGGGGACTACCTACGAGCAGTACTTC.

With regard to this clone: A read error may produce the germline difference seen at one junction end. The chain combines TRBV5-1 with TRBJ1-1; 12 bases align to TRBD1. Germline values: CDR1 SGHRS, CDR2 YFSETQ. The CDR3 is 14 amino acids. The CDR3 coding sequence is TGCGCCAGCAGCGACCCGGGACAGGGGGCTGAGGCTTTCTTT. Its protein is CASSDPGQGAEAFF. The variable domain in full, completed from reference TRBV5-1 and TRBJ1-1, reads KAGVTQTPRYLIKTRGQQVTLSCSPISGHRSVSWYQQTPGQGLQFLFEYFSETQRNKGNFPGRFSGRQFSNSRSEMNVSTLELGDSALYLCASSDPGQGAEAFFGQGTRLTVV.

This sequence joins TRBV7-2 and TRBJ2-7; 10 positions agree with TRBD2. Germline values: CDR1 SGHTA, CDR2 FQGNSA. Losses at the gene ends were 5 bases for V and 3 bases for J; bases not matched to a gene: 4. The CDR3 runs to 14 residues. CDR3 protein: CASSIGLAVYEQYF. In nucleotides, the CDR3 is TGTGCCAGCAGCATCGGACTAGCGGTCTACGAGCAGTACTTC.

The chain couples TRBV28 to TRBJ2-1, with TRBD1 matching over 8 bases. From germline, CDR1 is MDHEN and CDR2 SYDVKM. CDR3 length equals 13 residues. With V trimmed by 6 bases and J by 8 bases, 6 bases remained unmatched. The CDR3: CASSLGQADEQFF. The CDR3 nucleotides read TGTGCCAGCAGCCTGGGACAGGCAGATGAGCAGTTCTTC.

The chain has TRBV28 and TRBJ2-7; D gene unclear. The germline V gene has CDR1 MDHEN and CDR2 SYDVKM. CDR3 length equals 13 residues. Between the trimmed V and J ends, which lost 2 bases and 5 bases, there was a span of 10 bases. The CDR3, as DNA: TGTGCCAGCAGTTTAAGAGGTTCCAACGAGCAGTACTTC. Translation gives CASSLRGSNEQYF.

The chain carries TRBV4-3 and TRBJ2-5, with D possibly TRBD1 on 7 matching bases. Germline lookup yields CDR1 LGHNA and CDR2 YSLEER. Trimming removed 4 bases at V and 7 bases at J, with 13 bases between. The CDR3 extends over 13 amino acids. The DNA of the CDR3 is TGCGCCAGCAGCCCAGGGGGAGCGGGGACCCAGTACTTC. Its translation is CASSPGGAGTQYF.

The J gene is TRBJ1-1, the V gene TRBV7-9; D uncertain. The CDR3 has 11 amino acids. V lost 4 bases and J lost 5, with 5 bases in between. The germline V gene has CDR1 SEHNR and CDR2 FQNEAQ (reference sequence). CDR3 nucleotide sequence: TGTGCCAGCAGCTACAGAACTGAAGCTTTCTTT. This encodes CASSYRTEAFF.

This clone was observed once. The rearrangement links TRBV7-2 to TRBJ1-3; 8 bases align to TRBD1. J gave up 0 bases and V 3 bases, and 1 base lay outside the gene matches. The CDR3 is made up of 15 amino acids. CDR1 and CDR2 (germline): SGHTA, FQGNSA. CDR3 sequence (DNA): TGTGCCAGCAGCTTCGACAGGGGCTCTGGAAACACCATATATTTT. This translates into CASSFDRGSGNTIYF.

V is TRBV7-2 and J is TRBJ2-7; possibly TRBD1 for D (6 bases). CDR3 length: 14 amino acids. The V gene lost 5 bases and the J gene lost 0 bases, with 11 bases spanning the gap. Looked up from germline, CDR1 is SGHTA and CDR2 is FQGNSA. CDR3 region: CASSLGTLSYEQYF. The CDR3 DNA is TGTGCCAGCAGCCTCGGGACACTCTCCTACGAGCAGTACTTC.

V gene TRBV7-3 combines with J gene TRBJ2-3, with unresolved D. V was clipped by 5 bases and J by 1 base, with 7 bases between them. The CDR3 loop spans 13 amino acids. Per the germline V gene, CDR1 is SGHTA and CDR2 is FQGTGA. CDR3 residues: CASSPQGTDTQYF. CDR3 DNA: TGTGCCAGCAGCCCCCAGGGCACAGATACGCAGTATTTT.

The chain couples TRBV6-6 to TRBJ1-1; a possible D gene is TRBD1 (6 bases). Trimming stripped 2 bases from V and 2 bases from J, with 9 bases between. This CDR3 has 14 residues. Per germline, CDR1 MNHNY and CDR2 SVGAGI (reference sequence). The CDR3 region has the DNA TGTGCCAGCAGTTACCAGGGGAGTAACACTGAAGCTTTCTTT. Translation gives CASSYQGSNTEAFF.

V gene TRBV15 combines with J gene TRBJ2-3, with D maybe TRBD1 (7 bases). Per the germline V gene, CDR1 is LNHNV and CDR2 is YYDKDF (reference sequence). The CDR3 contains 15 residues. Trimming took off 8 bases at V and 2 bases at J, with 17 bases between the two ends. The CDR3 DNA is TGTGCCACCGCACCCGCAGGGGGGTTCACAGATACGCAGTATTTT. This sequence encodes CATAPAGGFTDTQYF.

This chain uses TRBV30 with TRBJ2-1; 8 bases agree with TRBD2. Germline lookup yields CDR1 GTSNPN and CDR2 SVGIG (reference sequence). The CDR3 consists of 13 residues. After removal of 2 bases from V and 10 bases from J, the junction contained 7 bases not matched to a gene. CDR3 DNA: TGTGCCTGGAGTTTAGGACTAGCATCAGAGCAGTTCTTC. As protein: CAWSLGLASEQFF.

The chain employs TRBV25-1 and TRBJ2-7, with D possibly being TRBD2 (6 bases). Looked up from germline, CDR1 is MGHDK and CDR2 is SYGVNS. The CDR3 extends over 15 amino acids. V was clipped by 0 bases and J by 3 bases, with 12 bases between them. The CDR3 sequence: CASSEYGGGIYEQYF. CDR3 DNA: TGTGCCAGCAGTGAATATGGGGGAGGTATCTACGAGCAGTACTTC.